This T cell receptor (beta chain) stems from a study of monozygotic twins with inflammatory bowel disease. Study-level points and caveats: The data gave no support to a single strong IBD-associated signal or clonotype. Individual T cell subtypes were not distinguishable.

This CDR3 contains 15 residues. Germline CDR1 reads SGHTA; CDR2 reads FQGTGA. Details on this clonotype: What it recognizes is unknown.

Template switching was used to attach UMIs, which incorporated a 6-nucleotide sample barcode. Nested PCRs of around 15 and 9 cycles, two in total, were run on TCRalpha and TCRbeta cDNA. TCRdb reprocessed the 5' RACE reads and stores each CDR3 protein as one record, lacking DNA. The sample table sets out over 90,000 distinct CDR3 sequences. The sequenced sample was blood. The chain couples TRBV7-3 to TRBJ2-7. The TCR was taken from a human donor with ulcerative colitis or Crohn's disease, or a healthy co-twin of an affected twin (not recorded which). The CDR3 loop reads CASSLSGQGPNEQYF.